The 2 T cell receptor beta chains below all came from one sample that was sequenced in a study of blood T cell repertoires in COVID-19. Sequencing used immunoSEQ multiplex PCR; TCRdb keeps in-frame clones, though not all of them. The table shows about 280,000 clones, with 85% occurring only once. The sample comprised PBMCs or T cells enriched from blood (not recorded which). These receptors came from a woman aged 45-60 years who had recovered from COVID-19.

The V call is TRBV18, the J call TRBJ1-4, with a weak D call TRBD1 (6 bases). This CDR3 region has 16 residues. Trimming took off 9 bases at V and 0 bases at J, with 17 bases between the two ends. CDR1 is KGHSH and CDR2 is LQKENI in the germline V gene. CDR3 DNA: TGTGCCAGTCGCCCCCGGGACACCACAACTAATGAAAAACTGTTTTTT. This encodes CASRPRDTTTNEKLFF. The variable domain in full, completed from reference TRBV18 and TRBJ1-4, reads NAGVMQNPRHLVRRRGQEARLRCSPMKGHSHVYWYRQLPEEGLKFMVYLQKENIIDESGMPKERFSAEFPKEGPSILRIQQVVRGDSAAYFCASRPRDTTTNEKLFFGSGTQLSVL.

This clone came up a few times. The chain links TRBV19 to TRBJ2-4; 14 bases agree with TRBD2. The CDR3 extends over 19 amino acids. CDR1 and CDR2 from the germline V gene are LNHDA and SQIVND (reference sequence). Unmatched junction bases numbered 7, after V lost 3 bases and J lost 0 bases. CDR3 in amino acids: CASSMRTSGGTLAKNIQYF. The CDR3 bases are TGTGCCAGTAGTATGAGGACTAGCGGGGGGACGCTAGCCAAAAACATTCAGTACTTC.